This T cell receptor (beta chain) was identified in a study of shared clonotypes between healthy human individuals. Naive CD8 isolation took CD45RO-negative cells positively selected for CCR7 and excluded terminally differentiated effector memory CD45RA+ cells. Points on this clone: The target antigen is unknown.

Study-wide findings and caveats: The study found lower generation probabilities in non-shared clonotypes than in those shared by all four donors.

V was clipped by 5 bases and J by 3 bases, with 10 bases between them. Germline V lookup: CDR1 SNHLY, CDR2 FYNNEI. CDR3 size: 13 residues. This table comes from immunoSEQ multiplex PCR, and its TCRdb copy is limited to in-frame clones, with some not included. Here the sample spans about 2 million clones, about 95% being singletons. This chain links TRBV2 with TRBJ2-5, with D tentatively TRBD2 (5 bases). The sample comprised naive CD8+ T cells sorted from blood. This sequence was found in a man younger than 35 in good health. The CDR3 sequence is CASSQRTEETQYF. For the CDR3, the DNA is TGTGCCAGCAGTCAGCGGACGGAAGAGACCCAGTACTTC.